This T cell receptor (beta chain) was found in a study of T-cell memory formation after mild COVID-19. Study conclusions and caveats: Pre-infection memory showed some responding clones, and this suggested that cross-reactive memory joined. Clones which contracted sat mainly in CM and EM if CD4+, and in EMRA if CD8+.

V shed 4 bases and J 4 bases; nucleotides not matched to a gene: 4. CDR3 length: 15 amino acids. Germline CDR1 reads SGHRS; CDR2 reads YFSETQ. Using its own MiXCR run on the 5' RACE reads, TCRdb lists one record per CDR3 protein. The profile covers 35,000 to 45,000 distinct CDR3 sequences, with over 6.5% appearing a single time and roughly 0.79% taken by the ten largest. This clonotype was counted many times. Its antigen is not identified. This TCR was recovered from an adult who had mild COVID-19 (a few samples of this study predate the infection). Cell type and time point are not known. The chain couples TRBV5-1 to TRBJ2-5; 13 nucleotides align to TRBD2. The sample taken for sequencing was PBMCs or a T cell subset sorted from them (not recorded which). The CDR3 loop reads CASSPGLAGAETQYF. The CDR3 DNA is TGCGCCAGCAGCCCCGGACTAGCGGGGGCAGAGACCCAGTACTTC.